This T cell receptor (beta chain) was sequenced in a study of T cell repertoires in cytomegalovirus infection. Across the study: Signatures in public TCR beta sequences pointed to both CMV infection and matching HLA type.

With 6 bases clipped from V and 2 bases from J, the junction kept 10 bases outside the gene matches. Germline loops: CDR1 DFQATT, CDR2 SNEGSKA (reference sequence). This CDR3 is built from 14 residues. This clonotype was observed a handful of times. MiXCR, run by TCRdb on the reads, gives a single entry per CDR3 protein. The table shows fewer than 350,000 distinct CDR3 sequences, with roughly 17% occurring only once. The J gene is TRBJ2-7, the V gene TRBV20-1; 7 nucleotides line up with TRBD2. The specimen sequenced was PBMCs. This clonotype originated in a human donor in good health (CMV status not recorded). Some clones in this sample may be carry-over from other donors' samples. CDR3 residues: CSAHTGRGTYEQYF. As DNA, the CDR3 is TGCAGTGCACACACCGGGCGGGGGACCTACGAGCAGTACTTC.